Below, 5 T cell receptor beta chains from the same sample are listed, as sequenced in a study of breast tumors, draining lymph nodes, adjacent tissues. The lymph nodes were axillary draining lymph nodes from breast cancer patients. From the multiplex PCR reads, TCRdb called clonotypes with MiXCR, one entry per CDR3 protein. The sample consists of some 85,000 distinct CDR3 sequences, approximately 31% of them appearing once. The sequenced material came from axillary lymph node tissue. These receptors were taken from a female donor with breast cancer. Some clones in this sample may be carry-over from other donors' samples.

This clonotype was counted ten times or more. This chain links TRBV6-6 with TRBJ2-3; D gene unclear. V shed 4 bases and J shed 0 bases, with 8 bases lying between them. CDR3 length: 14 amino acids. Germline V gene sequence: CDR1 MNHNY, CDR2 SVGAGI (reference sequence). CDR3 loop: CASSWRPSTDTQYF. CDR3 bases: TGTGCCAGCAGTTGGCGGCCCAGCACAGATACGCAGTATTTT.

This chain uses TRBV10-2 with TRBJ2-7, with a weak D call TRBD2 (6 bases). The V gene's germline CDR1 is WSHSY and CDR2 SAAADI. This CDR3 region has 15 residues. Between the trimmed V and J ends, which lost 8 bases and 7 bases, there was a span of 24 bases. The CDR3 here is CASGEVSGGKVEQYF. The CDR3 DNA sequence: TGCGCCAGCGGCGAAGTTAGCGGTGGTAAGGTGGAGCAGTACTTC.

This chain uses TRBV6-2 or TRBV6-3 with TRBJ1-1; D perhaps matches TRBD1 (5 bases). CDR1 and CDR2 (germline): MNHEY, SVGEGT. This CDR3 region has 17 residues. V was cut by 10 bases and J by 1 base, with 25 bases left in between. The CDR3 loop is CATESLESATGNTEAFF. DNA of the CDR3: TGTGCCACTGAATCCCTGGAATCCGCCACAGGGAACACTGAAGCTTTCTTT.

In the case of this clonotype: No DNA is shown, since the ends of the CDR3 on it are uncertain; the CDR3 is the one TCRdb lists. The genes are TRBV20-1 and TRBJ2-2; TRBD2 was called by the table and not checked on the DNA. The CDR3 is made up of 19 amino acids, end residues included. In germline, CDR1 is DFQATT, CDR2 SNEGSKA (reference sequence). The CDR3 here is CSAMGEGGLYEQYFGELFF.

This clonotype has ten or more counts. The chain joins TRBV5-1 to TRBJ2-1; D perhaps matches TRBD2 (5 bases). The CDR3 is 15 amino acids. Trimming stripped 4 bases from V and 5 bases from J, with 16 bases between. CDR1 and CDR2 (germline): SGHRS, YFSETQ. In DNA, the CDR3 is TGCGCCAGCAGCCCGGGGTATGATCCAGACAATGAGCAGTTCTTC. Translation: CASSPGYDPDNEQFF.